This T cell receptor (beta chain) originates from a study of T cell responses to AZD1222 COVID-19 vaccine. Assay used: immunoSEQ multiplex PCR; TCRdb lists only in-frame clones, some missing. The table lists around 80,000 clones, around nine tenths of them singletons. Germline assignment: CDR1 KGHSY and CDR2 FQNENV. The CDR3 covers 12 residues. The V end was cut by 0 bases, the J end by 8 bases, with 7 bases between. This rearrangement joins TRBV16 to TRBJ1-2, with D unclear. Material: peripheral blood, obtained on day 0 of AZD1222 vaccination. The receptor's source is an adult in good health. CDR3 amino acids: CASSQSWEGYTF. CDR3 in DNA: TGTGCCAGCAGCCAATCCTGGGAGGGCTACACCTTC.